Each of the 20 T cell receptor beta chains below was sequenced from the same sample in a study of shared clonotypes between healthy human individuals (dated by TCRdb to the early 2020s). Receptors were amplified or captured by the immunoSEQ multiplex PCR assay. What TCRdb holds here is the immuneACCESS table cut down to in-frame rearrangements. Part of the clones is not present; checked against another copy, under half of the missing clones reflect an unresolved V gene, and the others are unexplained. The sample table contains over a million clones; only one count was recorded for approximately 97% of them. The ten most abundant clones make up about 1.2% of the sample. Sequencing input: naive CD4+ T cells sorted from blood. The cell subset or site label here, explained by the study, means: CD45RA+ positively selected. Source of these receptors: a young man in good health.

The V gene is TRBV7-2, the J gene TRBJ1-6; 12 bases map to TRBD1. V was pared by 3 bases and J by 9 bases, with 6 bases of the junction left unmatched. Looked up from germline, CDR1 is SGHTA and CDR2 is FQGNSA. The CDR3 is 16 residues long. DNA of the CDR3: TGTGCCAGCAGCTTGGGAGGGACAGGGGGCGTTTCACCCCTCCACTTT. Amino acid sequence: CASSLGGTGGVSPLHF.

This chain uses TRBV7-9 with TRBJ2-3; D gene ambiguous. V was trimmed by 2 bases and J by 0 bases, leaving 9 bases between them. There are 15 residues in the CDR3. The germline gives CDR1 SEHNR, CDR2 FQNEAQ (reference sequence). CDR3 sequence: CASSLQLGSTDTQYF. The CDR3, as DNA: TGTGCCAGCAGCTTACAGCTAGGCAGCACAGATACGCAGTATTTT.

The chain couples TRBV2 to TRBJ1-4; D remains ambiguous. This CDR3 contains 14 residues. The ends were cut back, 6 bases at V and 7 bases at J, with 15 bases in the middle. Germline V gene lookup returns CDR1 SNHLY and CDR2 FYNNEI. CDR3: CASSLLGRVEKLFF. In DNA form, the CDR3 reads TGTGCCAGCAGCCTCTTGGGCAGAGTTGAAAAACTGTTTTTT.

The J gene is TRBJ1-5, the V gene TRBV10-3; no clear D. CDR1 is ENHRY, CDR2 SYGVKD, per germline. With 0 bases removed from V and 2 bases from J, the gap between germline ends came to 8 bases. The CDR3 has 15 residues. The CDR3 nucleotides are TGTGCCATCAGTGAGTCGTCGATAGGCAATCAGCCCCAGCATTTT. It translates to CAISESSIGNQPQHF.

The rearrangement joins TRBV28 to TRBJ1-4; a possible D gene is TRBD1 (6 bases). V lost 6 bases to trimming and J lost 2 bases, with 25 bases between them. The CDR3 loop spans 19 amino acids. CDR1 MDHEN and CDR2 SYDVKM come from the germline V gene. Here the CDR3 reads CASSRGFSRAGHTNEKLFF. CDR3 sequence (DNA): TGTGCCAGCAGCCGAGGATTTAGCCGGGCGGGACATACTAATGAAAAACTGTTTTTT.

V gene TRBV18 combines with J gene TRBJ2-1, with TRBD2 matching over 8 bases. J lost 13 bases, V lost 2 bases, and 7 bases had no gene match. This CDR3 has 13 residues. Germline V gene sequence: CDR1 KGHSH, CDR2 LQKENI. The CDR3 reads CASSPAERTSQFF. The CDR3, as DNA: TGTGCCAGCTCACCAGCCGAAAGGACTAGCCAGTTCTTC.

The chain carries TRBV27 and TRBJ2-2; 11 positions match TRBD2. The V segment lost 7 bases and the J segment 7 bases; nucleotides outside the gene matches: 11. The CDR3 consists of 16 residues. Looked up from germline, CDR1 is MNHEY and CDR2 is SMNVEV (reference sequence). The DNA for the CDR3 is TGTGCCAGCACCCCAAGACTAGCGGGAAGGGGCGGGGAGCTGTTTTTT. It specifies CASTPRLAGRGGELFF.

The chain has TRBV11-3 and TRBJ2-3; the match to TRBD2 covers 8 bases. V was pared by 5 bases and J by 6 bases, with 4 bases of the junction left unmatched. CDR3 size: 13 residues. Germline CDR1 SGHNT, CDR2 YENEEA. This CDR3 is CASSRGGRDTQYF. DNA for the CDR3: TGTGCCAGCAGCCGCGGGGGGCGGGATACGCAGTATTTT.

The CDR3 DNA sequence: TGTGCCAGCAGTAGATGGCCCACAGGGGACGGTTCCTACGAGCAGTACTTC. This translates into CASSRWPTGDGSYEQYF. V gene TRBV6-4 combines with J gene TRBJ2-7, with 7 bases matching TRBD1. J gave up 1 base and V 5 bases, and 14 bases lay outside the gene matches. CDR3 length: 17 amino acids. Germline-derived CDR1 and CDR2 are MRHNA and SNTAGT.

J is TRBJ2-7 and V is TRBV5-1; the D gene is possibly TRBD2 (6 bases). Trimming took 4 bases from V and 4 from J, leaving 12 bases between them. This CDR3 region has 13 residues. CDR1 SGHRS and CDR2 YFSETQ come from the germline V gene. CDR3 coding DNA: TGCGCCAGCAGCGGGGAGGATCCTTACGAGCAGTACTTC. It translates to CASSGEDPYEQYF. Full variable domain (rest looked up from reference TRBV5-1 and TRBJ2-7): KAGVTQTPRYLIKTRGQQVTLSCSPISGHRSVSWYQQTPGQGLQFLFEYFSETQRNKGNFPGRFSGRQFSNSRSEMNVSTLELGDSALYLCASSGEDPYEQYFGPGTRLTVT.

The chain carries TRBV19 and TRBJ2-7; D is uncertain. The germline CDR1 and CDR2 sequences are LNHDA and SQIVND (reference sequence). With 2 bases removed from V and 6 bases from J, the gap between germline ends came to 20 bases. This CDR3 contains 16 residues. The CDR3 sequence is CASSISHGRPPREQYF. DNA of the CDR3: TGTGCCAGTAGTATATCGCATGGCAGGCCCCCTCGCGAGCAGTACTTC.

The V and J genes are TRBV5-5 and TRBJ2-7; tentatively, D is TRBD2 (6 bases). The CDR3 runs to 16 residues. Germline V lookup: CDR1 SGHKS, CDR2 YYEKEE (reference sequence). Between the trimmed V and J ends, which lost 4 bases and 6 bases, there was a span of 23 bases. The CDR3 region is CASSRVGGAVEGEQYF. CDR3 in DNA: TGTGCCAGCAGCCGAGTCGGAGGGGCGGTAGAGGGCGAGCAGTACTTC. Looking up the rest from reference TRBV5-5 and TRBJ2-7 gives the full variable domain: DAGVTQSPTHLIKTRGQQVTLRCSPISGHKSVSWYQQVLGQGPQFIFQYYEKEERGRGNFPDRFSARQFPNYSSELNVNALLLGDSALYLCASSRVGGAVEGEQYFGPGTRLTVT.

The gene calls are TRBV18 and TRBJ2-1; 7 nucleotides match TRBD1. The CDR3 loop spans 13 amino acids. With 3 bases clipped from V and 10 bases from J, the junction kept 6 bases outside the gene matches. CDR1 and CDR2 (germline): KGHSH, LQKENI. The CDR3 DNA follows: TGTGCCAGCTCACCGGAGACAGGGAACGAGCAGTTCTTC. Encoded protein: CASSPETGNEQFF.

The V gene is TRBV11-2, the J gene TRBJ2-7; 10 nucleotides agree with TRBD1. Per the germline V gene, CDR1 is SGHAT and CDR2 is FQNNGV. The CDR3 has 17 residues. Germline trimming cut 5 bases from V and 4 bases from J; bases unmatched to any gene: 14. CDR3 sequence reads: CASSERDRGNLNYEQYF. The CDR3 DNA follows: TGTGCCAGCAGCGAAAGGGACAGGGGAAACCTGAATTACGAGCAGTACTTC.

The chain has TRBV10-2 and TRBJ2-2; 8 bases match TRBD1. This CDR3 is 16 amino acids long. With 3 bases clipped from V and 7 bases from J, the junction kept 10 bases outside the gene matches. CDR1 is WSHSY, CDR2 SAAADI, per germline. The CDR3 loop is CASSETGGKNFGELFF. CDR3 nucleotide sequence: TGCGCCAGCAGTGAAACAGGGGGAAAAAATTTCGGGGAGCTGTTTTTT.

This rearrangement joins TRBV14 to TRBJ2-1; D ambiguous. From germline, CDR1 is SGHDN and CDR2 FVKESK. V lost 1 base and J 0 bases, leaving 13 bases between the germline ends. The CDR3 length is 17 residues. Here the CDR3 reads CASSQAYKIYSYNEQFF. In DNA, the CDR3 is TGTGCCAGCAGCCAAGCTTACAAGATTTACTCCTACAATGAGCAGTTCTTC.

This clone appeared once. The chain carries TRBV5-6 and TRBJ1-5; D possibly corresponds to TRBD1 (5 bases). Germline V gene lookup returns CDR1 SGHDT and CDR2 YYEEEE. V was pared by 3 bases and J by 3 bases, with 16 bases between. The CDR3 spans 16 residues. CDR3 protein: CASSSGPTRPNQPQHF. CDR3 DNA: TGTGCCAGCAGCTCGGGGCCTACGAGACCCAATCAGCCCCAGCATTTT. The entire variable domain, with the rest obtained from reference TRBV5-6 and TRBJ1-5, is as follows: DAGVTQSPTHLIKTRGQQVTLRCSPKSGHDTVSWYQQALGQGPQFIFQYYEEEERQRGNFPDRFSGHQFPNYSSELNVNALLLGDSALYLCASSSGPTRPNQPQHFGDGTRLSIL.

Remarks on this clone: Additional DNA sequences in this sample encode the identical CDR3. The J gene is TRBJ2-7, the V gene TRBV11-2; no reliable D call. The V end was cut by 2 bases, the J end by 0 bases, with 8 bases between. Germline CDR1 SGHAT, CDR2 FQNNGV. This CDR3 has 14 residues. The CDR3 spells CASSLRPSSYEQYF. As DNA, the CDR3 is TGTGCCAGCAGCTTACGACCGAGCTCCTACGAGCAGTACTTC. The variable domain in full, completed from reference TRBV11-2 and TRBJ2-7, reads EAGVAQSPRYKIIEKRQSVAFWCNPISGHATLYWYQQILGQGPKLLIQFQNNGVVDDSQLPKDRFSAERLKGVDSTLKIQPAKLEDSAVYLCASSLRPSSYEQYFGPGTRLTVT.

The genes are TRBV29-1 and TRBJ2-7; 9 nucleotides agree with TRBD1. Germline CDR1 SQVTM, CDR2 ANQGSEA. V shed 7 bases and J 5 bases; nucleotides not matched to a gene: 9. The CDR3 runs 13 residues. The CDR3 here is CSGRTGESHEQYF. DNA of the CDR3: TGCAGCGGGAGGACAGGGGAGTCCCACGAGCAGTACTTC.

With respect to this clone: This CDR3 is also generated by other DNA sequences in the sample. This chain connects TRBV5-4 to TRBJ2-2, with D possibly matching TRBD2 (6 bases). The length of the CDR3 is 13 residues. V gave up 1 base and J gave up 6 bases, with 7 bases separating them. CDR1 SGHNT and CDR2 YYREEE come from the germline V gene (reference sequence). CDR3 sequence (DNA): TGTGCCAGCAGCTTGACGGGGGCCGGGGAGCTGTTTTTT. Translation gives CASSLTGAGELFF.